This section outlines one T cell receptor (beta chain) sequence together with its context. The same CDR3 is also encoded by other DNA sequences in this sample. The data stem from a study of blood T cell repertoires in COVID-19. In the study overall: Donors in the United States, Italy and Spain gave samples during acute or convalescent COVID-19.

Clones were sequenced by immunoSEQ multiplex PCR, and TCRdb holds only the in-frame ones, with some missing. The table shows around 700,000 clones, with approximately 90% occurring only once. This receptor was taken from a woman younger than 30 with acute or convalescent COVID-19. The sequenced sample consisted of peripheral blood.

CDR3 protein: CASSLDRYGYTF. CDR3 nucleotide sequence: TGTGCCAGCAGCTTGGACAGATATGGCTACACCTTC. J is TRBJ1-2 and V is TRBV5-6, with D unclear. The CDR3 covers 12 residues. Looked up from germline, CDR1 is SGHDT and CDR2 is YYEEEE. V was shortened by 0 bases and J by 5 bases, with 5 bases between the two germline ends. Full variable domain (remainder filled in from reference TRBV5-6 and TRBJ1-2): DAGVTQSPTHLIKTRGQQVTLRCSPKSGHDTVSWYQQALGQGPQFIFQYYEEEERQRGNFPDRFSGHQFPNYSSELNVNALLLGDSALYLCASSLDRYGYTFGSGTRLTVV.